This TCR beta chain was captured by sequencing in a study of blood T cell repertoires in COVID-19. This CDR3 spans 13 amino acids. Germline lookup yields CDR1 SNHLY and CDR2 FYNNEI. Trimming cost V 2 bases and J 3 bases, with 6 bases left between them. Participant-given clinical history determined each cohort assignment. The data were produced by immunoSEQ multiplex PCR, yet TCRdb's version contains in-frame clones alone and is incomplete. Here the sample spans 250,000 to 350,000 clones, around 87% being singletons. Sequenced sample: PBMCs or T cells enriched from blood (not recorded which). V is TRBV2 and J is TRBJ2-3, with a possible D match to TRBD2 (5 bases). This receptor was obtained from a woman between 18 and 30 years old who had recovered from COVID-19. The CDR3 is CASSERRTDTQYF. DNA for the CDR3: TGTGCCAGCAGTGAACGGAGGACAGATACGCAGTATTTT.